This T cell receptor beta chain was profiled in a study of early T cells in non-severe SARS-CoV-2 infection (dated by TCRdb to about 2021). About the full investigation: Because TCR sequencing relied on bulk RNA taken from unsorted whole blood, pairing of alpha and beta chains was not possible. On the study overall, not on this receptor specifically: VDJdb matching was skewed toward anti-spike CD8 responses and likely underestimated virus-specific expansions by missing private and CD4 specificities.

A note on this clonotype: Its recognized antigen is unknown. No much larger clonotype is one base removed from it; base qualities were not supplied.

Library construction relied on 5' RACE. The reads were generated on a NextSeq 500. To correct for sequencing error and PCR bias, the TCR library protocol tagged individual cDNA molecules with unique molecular identifiers. Sequencing covered both TCR alpha and beta chains, and within each sample the abundances of alpha and beta sequences were tightly co-correlated. Turning to the authors' computational methods: V gene, J gene and CDR3 annotation of TCR sequences was performed with Decombinator V4. Expanded TCRs were defined as changing significantly between any two time points under a Poisson model with p below 0.0001. TCR abundances were normalised to the total number of TCRs sequenced per sample and were expressed as counts per million. VDJdb, accessed 1 November 2021, was searched for CMV, EBV and SARS-CoV-2 annotated TCRs, excluding TCRs annotated for multiple antigens. The public reads were quality trimmed at Q25 with fastp and then assembled into clones with MiXCR by TCRdb, keeping productive beta chains. Entries are consolidated by CDR3 protein sequence, retaining the most common genes and DNA. These V and J calls rely on TCRdb rather than the paper's analysis. The sample table shows roughly 100,000 distinct CDR3 sequences, and approximately 14% are seen once. The biggest ten clones account for roughly 6.2% of the sample.

A case-control design nested within a healthcare worker cohort in London, UK, was used, with weekly nasopharyngeal swab PCR tests and blood sampling performed. Healthcare workers were enrolled in the week of the UK lockdown, from 23 to 31 March 2020, and were followed every week for up to roughly 16 weeks. The sample comprised whole blood. This TCR was sampled from an adult who was a healthcare worker with PCR-confirmed SARS-CoV-2 infection or an uninfected control (not recorded which).

The CDR3: CASRDSVYEQYF. The DNA sequence is as follows: TGTGCCAGCAGGGACAGTGTATACGAGCAGTACTTC. The chain was built from TRBV28 and TRBJ2-7; TRBD1 could be the D gene, as 6 bases match. For CDR1 and CDR2, the germline V gene lists MDHEN and SYDVKM. Trimming takes 6 bases from V and 4 bases from J, and the germline ends sit 10 bases apart. Inclusive of the bounding cysteine and phenylalanine, the CDR3 is 12 residues long. Only the CDR3 portion is preserved as DNA: 36 bases, with reading frame beginning at the first base. Full variable domain (CDR3 extended with the reference TRBV28 and TRBJ2-7 proteins): DVKVTQSSRYLVKRTGEKVFLECVQDMDHENMFWYRQDPGLGLRLIYFSYDVKMKEKGDIPEGYSVSREKKERFSLILESASTNQTSMYLCASRDSVYEQYFGPGTRLTVT.